This passage covers 7 T cell receptor beta chains from one sample sequenced in a study of shared clonotypes between healthy human individuals. The assay was immunoSEQ multiplex PCR, and TCRdb's table has in-frame clones only and misses some. This sample has under 1,100,000 clones, with approximately 80% found just once. Sequenced input: memory CD4+ T cells from PBMCs. Subset here: CD45RA-negative fraction. These receptors were obtained from a man younger than 35 in good health. Some clones in this sample may be carry-over from other donors' samples.

The gene calls are TRBV5-4 and TRBJ2-1; D perhaps matches TRBD1 (6 bases). Per germline, CDR1 SGHNT and CDR2 YYREEE (reference sequence). V shed 3 bases and J shed 3 bases, with 19 bases lying between them. This CDR3 region has 17 residues. CDR3 DNA sequence: TGTGCCAGCAGCTCAAAGGGGTGGACAGCGATCTACAATGAGCAGTTCTTC. This gives the protein CASSSKGWTAIYNEQFF.

This clone was seen only a few times. This chain connects TRBV6-5 to TRBJ2-5; TRBD1 agrees at 8 bases. CDR3 length: 15 residues. Germline V gene data show CDR1 as MNHEY and CDR2 as SVGAGI. The V segment lost 0 bases and the J segment 11 bases; nucleotides outside the gene matches: 11. The CDR3 reads CASSYSGQGAWEQYF. The CDR3 DNA follows: TGTGCCAGCAGTTACTCTGGCCAGGGGGCCTGGGAGCAGTACTTC.

The chain joins TRBV5-1 to TRBJ2-3, with 10 bases that match TRBD2. This CDR3 has 14 residues. Trimming removed 4 bases from V and 4 bases from J; junction bases left unmatched: 3. CDR1 and CDR2 (germline): SGHRS, YFSETQ. The CDR3 bases are TGCGCCAGCAGCCCCCTAGCGGGGGCAGATACGCAGTATTTT. The encoded protein is CASSPLAGADTQYF. Full variable domain (outside the CDR3, taken from reference TRBV5-1 and TRBJ2-3): KAGVTQTPRYLIKTRGQQVTLSCSPISGHRSVSWYQQTPGQGLQFLFEYFSETQRNKGNFPGRFSGRQFSNSRSEMNVSTLELGDSALYLCASSPLAGADTQYFGPGTRLTVL.

This chain uses TRBV4-1 with TRBJ1-2; 8 positions match TRBD1. This CDR3 region has 15 residues. Germline V gene lookup returns CDR1 MGHRA and CDR2 YSYEKL. J gave up 0 bases and V 4 bases, and 4 bases lay outside the gene matches. The CDR3 spells CASSLGTGANYGYTF. The DNA for the CDR3 is TGCGCCAGCAGCCTAGGGACAGGAGCTAACTATGGCTACACCTTC.

The chain employs TRBV7-9 and TRBJ2-5, with 8 nucleotides matching TRBD2. There are 15 residues in the CDR3. Trimming took 6 bases from V and 4 from J; bases not matched to a gene: 10. CDR1 and CDR2 from the germline V gene are SEHNR and FQNEAQ (reference sequence). As DNA, the CDR3 is TGTGCCAGCAGTCGAACCGCGGGGGGCTCAGAGACCCAGTACTTC. Amino acid sequence: CASSRTAGGSETQYF.

This chain connects TRBV25-1 to TRBJ2-7; 7 bases map to TRBD1. Germline assignment: CDR1 MGHDK and CDR2 SYGVNS. There are 15 residues in the CDR3. V dropped 2 bases and J dropped 2; count of bases not matched to a gene: 6. For the CDR3, the DNA is TGTGCCAGCAGTGAAACAGGGGCTTCCCCCTACGAGCAGTACTTC. Translated: CASSETGASPYEQYF.

V is TRBV5-1 and J is TRBJ2-3; D unresolved. Germline V gives CDR1 SGHRS, CDR2 YFSETQ. The CDR3 is 11 residues long. Trimming removed 4 bases from V and 6 bases from J, with 6 bases in between. The CDR3 spells CASSQGDTQYF. CDR3 bases: TGCGCCAGCAGCCAAGGGGATACGCAGTATTTT.